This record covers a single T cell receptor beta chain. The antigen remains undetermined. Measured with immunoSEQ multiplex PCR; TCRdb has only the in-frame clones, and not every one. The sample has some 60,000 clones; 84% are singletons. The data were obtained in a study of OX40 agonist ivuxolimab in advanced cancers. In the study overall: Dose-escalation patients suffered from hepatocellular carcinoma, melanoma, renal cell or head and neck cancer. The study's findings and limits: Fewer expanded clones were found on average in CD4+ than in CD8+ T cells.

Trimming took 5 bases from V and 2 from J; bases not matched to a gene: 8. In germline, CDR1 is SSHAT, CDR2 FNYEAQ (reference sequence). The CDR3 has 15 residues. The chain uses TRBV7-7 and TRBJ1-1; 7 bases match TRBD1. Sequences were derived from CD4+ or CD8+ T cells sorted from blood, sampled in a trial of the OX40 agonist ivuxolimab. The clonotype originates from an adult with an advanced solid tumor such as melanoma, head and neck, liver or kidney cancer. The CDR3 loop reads CASSPPGTVNTEAFF. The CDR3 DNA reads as TGTGCCAGCAGCCCCCCCGGGACAGTTAACACTGAAGCTTTCTTT.